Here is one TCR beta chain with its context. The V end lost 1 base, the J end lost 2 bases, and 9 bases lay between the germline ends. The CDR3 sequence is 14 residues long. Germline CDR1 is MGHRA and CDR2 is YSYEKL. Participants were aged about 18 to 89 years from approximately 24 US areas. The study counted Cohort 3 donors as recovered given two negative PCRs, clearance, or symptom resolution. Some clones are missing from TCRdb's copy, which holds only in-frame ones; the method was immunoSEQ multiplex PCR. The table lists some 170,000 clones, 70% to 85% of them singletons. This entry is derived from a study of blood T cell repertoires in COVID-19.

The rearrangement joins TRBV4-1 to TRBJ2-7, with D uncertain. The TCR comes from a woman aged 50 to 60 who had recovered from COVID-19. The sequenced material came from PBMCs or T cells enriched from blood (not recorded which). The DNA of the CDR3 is TGCGCCAGCAGCCAAGGAGCCCTAGCCTACGAGCAGTACTTC. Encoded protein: CASSQGALAYEQYF.